This TCR beta chain was sequenced for a study of cytomegalovirus exposure and HLA in healthy donors. Worth noting for this clone: Antigen specificity is unknown.

Trimming stripped 3 bases from V and 3 bases from J, with 12 bases between. Germline V gives CDR1 KGHSH, CDR2 LQKENI. CDR3 length equals 14 residues. Points from the study as a whole: A few chains tied to CMV proved CMV antigen-specific in vitro.

Researchers ran the PCR with 60 Vbeta and 13 Jbeta primers. Clones were sequenced by immunoSEQ multiplex PCR, and TCRdb holds only the in-frame ones, with some missing. The sample shows 57,000 or so clones, 75% to 85% of them seen only once. The specimen sequenced was PBMCs. The V call is TRBV18, the J call TRBJ2-7; perhaps TRBD1 as D (5 bases). The receptor was derived from a man aged 45-60 years in good health and CMV-seropositive. The DNA of the CDR3 is TGTGCCAGCTCACCCCGATACGACAGCTACGAGCAGTACTTC. Protein product: CASSPRYDSYEQYF.